The 3 T cell receptor beta chains below were found in one sample sequenced in a study of T cell responses to AZD1222 COVID-19 vaccine. Here immunoSEQ multiplex PCR was the method, and the copy in TCRdb shows in-frame clones only, minus some. The sample holds 90,000 to 95,000 clones; over 75% are singletons and the top ten take 9% to 13%. The source material was peripheral blood, sampled 28 days after the second AZD1222 dose. These receptor sequences come from an adult who received the AZD1222 COVID-19 vaccine.

The chain couples TRBV7-9 to TRBJ1-6, with D possibly matching TRBD1 (6 bases). Looked up from germline, CDR1 is SEHNR and CDR2 is FQNEAQ (reference sequence). V was cut by 10 bases and J by 10 bases, with 8 bases left in between. The CDR3 sequence is 10 residues long. Here the CDR3 DNA reads TGTGCCACTACAGGGTCACCCCTCCACTTT. Amino acid sequence: CATTGSPLHF.

This clone has just one count. This chain connects TRBV12-3 or TRBV12-4 to TRBJ1-2; D is perhaps TRBD1 (5 bases). V was pared by 6 bases and J by 6 bases, with 14 bases between. This CDR3 has 13 amino acids. CDR3 nucleotide sequence: TGTGCCAGCAGCCTCCGGGACGGCCATGGCTACACCTTC. It translates to CASSLRDGHGYTF.

This clone occurred a few times. This chain connects TRBV6-6 to TRBJ1-1, with 11 bases identical to TRBD1. V lost 6 bases, J lost 5 bases, and 11 bases stayed unmatched. CDR3 size: 16 residues. From germline, CDR1 is MNHNY and CDR2 SVGAGI (reference sequence). CDR3 residues: CASSQDRGPVTTEAFF. CDR3 bases: TGTGCCAGCAGCCAGGACAGGGGGCCGGTCACAACTGAAGCTTTCTTT.